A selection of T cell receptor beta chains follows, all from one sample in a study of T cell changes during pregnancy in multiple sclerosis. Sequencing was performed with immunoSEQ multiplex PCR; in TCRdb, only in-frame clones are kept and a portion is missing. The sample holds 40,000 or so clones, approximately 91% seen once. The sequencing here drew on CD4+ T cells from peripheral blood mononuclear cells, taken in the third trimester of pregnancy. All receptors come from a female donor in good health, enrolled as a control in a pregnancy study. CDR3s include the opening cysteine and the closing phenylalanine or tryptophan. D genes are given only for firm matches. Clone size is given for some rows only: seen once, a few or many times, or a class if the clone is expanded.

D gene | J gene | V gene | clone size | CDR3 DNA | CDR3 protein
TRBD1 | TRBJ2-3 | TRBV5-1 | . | TGCGCCAGCAGACGACGCCCCGTAGACAGGGGCGCAGATACGCAGTATTTT | CASRRRPVDRGADTQYF
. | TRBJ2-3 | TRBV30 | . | TGTGCCTGGAGTAAACAGAACACAGATACGCAGTATTTT | CAWSKQNTDTQYF
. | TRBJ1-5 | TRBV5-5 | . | TGTGCCAGCAGCTTGGCCGGGGAATTTTTGGCCAGGCCCCAGCATTTT | CASSLAGEFLARPQHF
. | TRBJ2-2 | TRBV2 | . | TGTGCCAGCAGGGTGGGGGGAGCGGTCAGGGAGCTGTTTTTT | CASRVGGAVRELFF
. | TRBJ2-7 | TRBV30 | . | TGTGCCTGGAGTAAAGGAAACCTAAGACTACGAGGGCAGTACTTC | CAWSKGNLRLRGQYF
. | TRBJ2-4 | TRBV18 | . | TGTGCCAGCACGACTAAAGCCAAAAACATTCAGTACTTC | CASTTKAKNIQYF
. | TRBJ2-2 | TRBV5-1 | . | TGCGCCAGCAGCCCTGGCGCAGGCAACACCGGGGAGCTGTTTTTT | CASSPGAGNTGELFF
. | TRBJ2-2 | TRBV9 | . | TGTGCCAGCAGCGTAGCGGGGGACGGGGAGCTGTTTTTT | CASSVAGDGELFF
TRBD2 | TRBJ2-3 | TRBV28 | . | TGTGCCAGCAGTTCCGGTATCTTTAGCGGGGGAGGGGCAGATACGCAGTATTTT | CASSSGIFSGGGADTQYF
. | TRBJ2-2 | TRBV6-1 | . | TGTGCCGGGAGCTCCGGGAAGGGCACCGGGGAGCTGTTTTTT | CAGSSGKGTGELFF
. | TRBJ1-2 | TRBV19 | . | TGTGCCAGTAAGGGACGGGCGGGGAACGCGATGGACTATGGCTACACCTTC | CASKGRAGNAMDYGYTF
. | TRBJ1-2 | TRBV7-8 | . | TGTGCCAGCAGCTTAGCGGGGGGGAACTATGGCTACACCTTC | CASSLAGGNYGYTF
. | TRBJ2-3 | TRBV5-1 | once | TGCGCCAGCAGCTTGGCCGTCGGCAGGGATTCAGATACGCAGTATTTT | CASSLAVGRDSDTQYF
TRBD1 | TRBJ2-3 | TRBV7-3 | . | TGTGCCAGCAGCCTCCGGGACAGGGGGACTAGCACAGATACGCAGTATTTT | CASSLRDRGTSTDTQYF
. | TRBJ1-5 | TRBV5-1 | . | TGCGCCAGCAGCTTTAAGGGGGATCAGCCCCAGCATTTT | CASSFKGDQPQHF
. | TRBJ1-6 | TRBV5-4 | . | TGTGCCAGCAGCCCGGGGACCCGGGGGGTACGTAATTCACCCCTCCACTTT | CASSPGTRGVRNSPLHF
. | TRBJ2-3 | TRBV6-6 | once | TGTGCCAGCAGTCCAGTACAGGGGGAGGGTACAGATACGCAGTATTTT | CASSPVQGEGTDTQYF
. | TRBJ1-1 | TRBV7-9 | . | TGTGCCAGCAGCTTAGTCCTTTCCCCTAGACAGAGGAACACTGAAGCTTTCTTT | CASSLVLSPRQRNTEAFF
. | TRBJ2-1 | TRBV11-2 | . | TGTGCCAGCAGATCCACCGCAAGCGATGAGCAGTTCTTC | CASRSTASDEQFF
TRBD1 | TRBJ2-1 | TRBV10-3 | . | TGTGCCGCCTCCGGGACAGGCCCCTACAATGAGCAGTTCTTC | CAASGTGPYNEQFF
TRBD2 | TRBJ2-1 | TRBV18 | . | TGTGCCAGCTCACCACGGCTAGCGGGAGGCGGGGAGCAGTTCTTC | CASSPRLAGGGEQFF
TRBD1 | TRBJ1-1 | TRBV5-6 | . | TGTGCCAGCAGCCGGGACAGGGGGCTTTATACTGAAGCTTTCTTT | CASSRDRGLYTEAFF
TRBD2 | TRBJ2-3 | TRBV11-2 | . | TGTGCCAGCAGCTTTCTAGCGGGAGCCGATACGCAGTATTTT | CASSFLAGADTQYF
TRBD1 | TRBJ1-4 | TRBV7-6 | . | TGTGCCAGCAGCTTAATTCTGGGACAGGGGGAAAAACTGTTTTTT | CASSLILGQGEKLFF
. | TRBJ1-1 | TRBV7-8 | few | TGTGCCAGCAGACCCCACCAGGGATTGGAAGCTTTCTTT | CASRPHQGLEAFF
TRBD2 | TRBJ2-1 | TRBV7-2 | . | TGTGCCAGCAGCTCTCTAGCGGGCCACCACAATGAGCAGTTCTTC | CASSSLAGHHNEQFF
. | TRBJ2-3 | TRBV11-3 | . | TGTGCCAGCAGCTTAGGGGCAGGTAACACAGATACGCAGTATTTT | CASSLGAGNTDTQYF
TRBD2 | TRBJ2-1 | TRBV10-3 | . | TGTGCCATCAGACTCCGGGAGGGCCGAACTAATGAGCAGTTCTTC | CAIRLREGRTNEQFF
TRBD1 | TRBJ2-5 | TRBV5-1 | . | TGCGCCACCGAAGCCGGGACAGGGGATGAGACCCAGTACTTC | CATEAGTGDETQYF